These 18 T cell receptor beta chains were all obtained from the same sample, sequenced in a study of blood T cells in healthy people across ages. Alongside a J-beta primer mix, a sample-barcoded 5' primer served in a second PCR lasting about 7 to 12 cycles. MiXCR, run by TCRdb on the 5' RACE reads, gives a single entry per CDR3 protein. The sample lists just over 1 million distinct CDR3 sequences; more than 40% were seen once. What was sequenced was blood. Every receptor here comes from a woman in her sixties in good health.

This clonotype was seen once. The chain employs TRBV6-1 and TRBJ2-5; perhaps TRBD1 as D (6 bases). TRBJ2-7 matches the DNA end more closely, so the J call is doubtful. Germline V gives CDR1 MNHNS, CDR2 SASEGT. CDR3 length equals 15 residues. CDR3 sequence reads: CASSEVRGAGYEQYF. The CDR3 DNA follows: TGTGCCAGCAGTGAAGTCAGGGGAGCAGGCTACGAGCAGTACTTC.

The chain has TRBV28 and TRBJ2-5, with 10 bases fitting TRBD2. J lost 2 bases, V lost 0 bases, and 6 bases had no gene match. The CDR3 totals 17 residues. Germline lookup yields CDR1 MDHEN and CDR2 SYDVKM. This chain's CDR3 is CASSLWASGRGQETQYF. Here the CDR3 DNA reads TGTGCCAGCAGTTTATGGGCAAGCGGGAGGGGACAAGAGACCCAGTACTTC.

The chain combines TRBV5-1 with TRBJ2-1; 10 nucleotides align to TRBD1. Germline values: CDR1 SGHRS, CDR2 YFSETQ. The trim removed 5 bases at V and 5 bases at J, leaving 7 bases unmatched. The length of the CDR3 is 15 residues. The CDR3 coding sequence is TGCGCCAGCAGTTCGACGGGACAGGGGCACAATGAGCAGTTCTTC. Translated: CASSSTGQGHNEQFF.

This clonotype was picked up a small number of times. V and J are TRBV18 and TRBJ1-1; D is perhaps TRBD1 (6 bases). The CDR3 has 13 residues. CDR1 is KGHSH, CDR2 LQKENI, per germline. Deletions cut 6 bases from V and 0 bases from J, with 8 bases between. The CDR3: CASSGQMNTEAFF. In DNA form, the CDR3 reads TGTGCCAGCTCCGGACAGATGAACACTGAAGCTTTCTTT.

V is TRBV6-1 and J is TRBJ2-6; weak D call: TRBD1 (5 bases). The CDR3 contains 18 residues. Germline loops: CDR1 MNHNS, CDR2 SASEGT. The ends were cut back, 2 bases at V and 2 bases at J, with 16 bases in the middle. CDR3 in DNA: TGTGCCAGCAGTGAAAGGTGGGGCGCTGGTCCTGGGGCCAACGTCCTGACTTTC. As protein: CASSERWGAGPGANVLTF.

The chain joins TRBV4-2 to TRBJ1-4; tentatively, D is TRBD1 (5 bases). CDR3 length: 15 amino acids. CDR1 and CDR2 from the germline V gene are LGHNA and YNFKEQ. Trimming took 0 bases from V and 5 from J, leaving 10 bases between them. The CDR3 here is CASSQDIQDNEKLFF. CDR3 DNA sequence: TGTGCCAGCAGCCAAGATATACAGGACAATGAAAAACTGTTTTTT.

This sequence joins TRBV20-1 and TRBJ2-3, with D hard to call. Trimming stripped 6 bases from V and 0 bases from J, with 16 bases between. Germline V gene data show CDR1 as DFQATT and CDR2 as SNEGSKA (reference sequence). The CDR3 has 15 residues. The CDR3 loop reads CSAPVVRSSTDTQYF. CDR3 in DNA: TGCAGTGCCCCGGTCGTCAGATCTAGCACAGATACGCAGTATTTT.

This clonotype showed up just a few times. This rearrangement joins TRBV2 to TRBJ1-2; tentative D call: TRBD1 (6 bases). The ends were cut back, 4 bases at V and 1 base at J, with 13 bases in the middle. The germline V gene encodes CDR1 SNHLY and CDR2 FYNNEI. The length of the CDR3 is 15 residues. The CDR3 region has the DNA TGTGCCAGCAGTGGGGTCCAGGGGCGTAACTATGGCTACACCTTC. Amino acid sequence: CASSGVQGRNYGYTF.

This clonotype was seen more than once but under ten times. The rearrangement uses TRBV12-3 or TRBV12-4 and TRBJ2-5; weak D call: TRBD1 (6 bases). V was pared by 5 bases and J by 4 bases, with 14 bases between. The CDR3 is 14 amino acids. CDR3 sequence: CASSTRQDRETQYF. The CDR3 DNA reads TGTGCCAGCAGTACACGACAGGACAGAGAGACCCAGTACTTC.

The table lists this clonotype with a few counts. The CDR3, as DNA: TGTGCCAGCAGCCTTAACCTGGCGACTAATGAAAAACTGTTTTTT. Protein product: CASSLNLATNEKLFF. The rearrangement uses TRBV14 and TRBJ1-4; D not resolved. With 4 bases removed from V and 2 bases from J, the gap between germline ends came to 11 bases. The CDR3 length is 15 residues. The germline V gene has CDR1 SGHDN and CDR2 FVKESK. Full variable domain (outside the CDR3, taken from reference TRBV14 and TRBJ1-4): EAGVTQFPSHSVIEKGQTVTLRCDPISGHDNLYWYRRVMGKEIKFLLHFVKESKQDESGMPNNRFLAERTGGTYSTLKVQPAELEDSGVYFCASSLNLATNEKLFFGSGTQLSVL.

This chain uses TRBV28 with TRBJ2-7, with no clear D. V was trimmed by 5 bases and J by 2 bases, leaving 10 bases between them. This CDR3 is built from 13 residues. CDR1 is MDHEN, CDR2 SYDVKM, per germline. CDR3 loop: CASSAQPPYEQYF. The CDR3 DNA sequence: TGTGCCAGCAGTGCTCAGCCGCCCTACGAGCAGTACTTC.

The genes are TRBV9 and TRBJ2-2, with D unresolved. Trimming took off 0 bases at V and 2 bases at J, with 11 bases between the two ends. This CDR3 is 16 amino acids long. Germline assignment: CDR1 SGDLS and CDR2 YYNGEE. In nucleotides, the CDR3 is TGTGCCAGCAGCGTAGCTCTGAGGTCCAACACCGGGGAGCTGTTTTTT. Translated, it gives CASSVALRSNTGELFF.

This chain connects TRBV29-1 to TRBJ2-1; D possibly corresponds to TRBD2 (5 bases). The germline gives CDR1 SQVTM, CDR2 ANQGSEA. The V end was cut by 0 bases, the J end by 6 bases, with 6 bases between. The CDR3 is 12 amino acids. Written as DNA, the CDR3 is TGCAGCGTTGAAGAGGGAGTCAATGAGCAGTTCTTC. It encodes CSVEEGVNEQFF.

V and J are TRBV5-4 and TRBJ2-1; 9 positions agree with TRBD2. The V segment lost 1 base and the J segment 7 bases; nucleotides outside the gene matches: 12. Germline lookup yields CDR1 SGHNT and CDR2 YYREEE (reference sequence). This CDR3 spans 17 amino acids. This chain's CDR3 is CASSLLGGRAGWNEQFF. CDR3 coding DNA: TGTGCCAGCAGCTTGCTTGGCGGGAGGGCTGGGTGGAATGAGCAGTTCTTC.

The chain links TRBV4-2 to TRBJ2-7; 11 bases fit TRBD2. V was clipped by 1 base and J by 4 bases; unmatched bases: 12. The CDR3 totals 18 residues. Germline V gene data show CDR1 as LGHNA and CDR2 as YNFKEQ. For the CDR3, the DNA is TGTGCCAGCAGCCAAGGGCCCCCCGGGACTAGCGGACATTACGAGCAGTACTTC. Protein: CASSQGPPGTSGHYEQYF.

This clonotype has a handful of counts. The chain carries TRBV7-2 and TRBJ1-1; 8 nucleotides line up with TRBD1. Per germline, CDR1 SGHTA and CDR2 FQGNSA. Unmatched junction bases numbered 3, after V lost 1 base and J lost 2 bases. CDR3 length: 15 residues. As DNA, the CDR3 is TGTGCCAGCAGCTTAGTTACAGGGGGAAACACTGAAGCTTTCTTT. Protein sequence: CASSLVTGGNTEAFF.

This rearrangement joins TRBV7-9 to TRBJ2-7, with 9 bases fitting TRBD2. The V and J ends lost 6 bases and 3 bases, in that order; junction bases with no gene match: 9. The CDR3 runs 15 residues. Looked up from germline, CDR1 is SEHNR and CDR2 is FQNEAQ (reference sequence). CDR3 sequence reads: CASSPTSGSLYEQYF. As DNA, the CDR3 is TGTGCCAGCAGTCCGACTAGCGGAAGCCTCTACGAGCAGTACTTC.

This rearrangement joins TRBV7-2 to TRBJ2-7; 11 nucleotides align to TRBD2. The CDR3 is made up of 15 amino acids. Germline values: CDR1 SGHTA, CDR2 FQGNSA. V lost 5 bases to trimming and J lost 3 bases; unmatched junction nucleotides: 6. CDR3 amino acids: CASSMRLAGRYEQYF. The CDR3 DNA is TGTGCCAGCAGCATGCGACTAGCGGGACGCTACGAGCAGTACTTC.